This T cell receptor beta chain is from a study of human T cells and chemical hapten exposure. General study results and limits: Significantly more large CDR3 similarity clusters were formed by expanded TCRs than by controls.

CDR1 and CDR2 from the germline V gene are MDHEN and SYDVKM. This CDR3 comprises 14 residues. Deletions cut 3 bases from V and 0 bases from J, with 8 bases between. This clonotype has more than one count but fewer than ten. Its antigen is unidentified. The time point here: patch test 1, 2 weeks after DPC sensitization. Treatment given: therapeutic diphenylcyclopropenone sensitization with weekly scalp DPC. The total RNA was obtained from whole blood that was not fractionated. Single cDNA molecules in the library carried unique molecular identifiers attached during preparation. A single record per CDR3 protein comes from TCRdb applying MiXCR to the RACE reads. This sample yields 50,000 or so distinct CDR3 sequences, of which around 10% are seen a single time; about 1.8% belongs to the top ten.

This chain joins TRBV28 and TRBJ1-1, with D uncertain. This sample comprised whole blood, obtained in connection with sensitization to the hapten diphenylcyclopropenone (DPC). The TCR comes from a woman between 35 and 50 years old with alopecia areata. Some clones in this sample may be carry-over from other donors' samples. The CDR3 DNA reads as TGTGCCAGCAGTTTTATGACCATGAACACTGAAGCTTTCTTT. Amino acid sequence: CASSFMTMNTEAFF.